This T cell receptor (beta chain) comes out of a study of spatial heterogeneity in lung cancer. Time point in this sample: sample taken at primary tumor resection. Material for sequencing was whole RNA from tumor, nontumor lung or frozen PBMC, left unsorted. This clonotype has just a few counts. V lost 8 bases to trimming and J lost 5 bases; unmatched junction nucleotides: 8. This CDR3 contains 15 residues. The germline CDR1 and CDR2 sequences are SNHLY and FYNNEI. A single record per CDR3 protein comes from TCRdb applying MiXCR to the 5' RACE reads. Here the sample spans roughly 48,000 distinct CDR3 sequences, under 6% being singletons.

This clonotype was sampled from a male donor with early-stage non-small cell lung cancer. The starting material was PBMCs, obtained at surgery. The chain has TRBV2 and TRBJ2-3; TRBD1 matches 12 bases. The DNA for the CDR3 is TGTGCCAGCGTCCGGGACAGGGGGCGCCTAGATACGCAGTATTTT. Encoded protein: CASVRDRGRLDTQYF.